Here is one T cell receptor (beta chain) with its context. The data were taken from a study of shared clonotypes between healthy human individuals. This CDR3 spans 16 amino acids. Germline CDR1 reads SGHVS; CDR2 reads FQNEAQ. V was trimmed by 1 base and J by 5 bases, leaving 15 bases between them. Original data processing: In the immunoSEQ data, sequences were junction-only and lacked quality scores, so filtering differed. Profiling relied on immunoSEQ multiplex PCR, and the TCRdb table lists in-frame clones only, not all of them. V, J and clone size are those of that table, while D and trimming were read from the DNA. The table includes 2 million to 2.5 million clones, under 97% detected once.

Sequencing was carried out using naive CD4+ T cells sorted from blood. Subset: CD45RA+ positively selected. The rearrangement links TRBV7-8 to TRBJ1-5; possibly TRBD1 for D (5 bases). The receptor's source is a man between 18 and 29 years old in good health. CDR3: CASSLEGRGNHQPQHF. The CDR3 region has the DNA TGTGCCAGCAGCTTAGAAGGACGGGGCAACCATCAGCCCCAGCATTTT. The full variable domain, rest sourced from reference TRBV7-8 and TRBJ1-5, is GAGVSQSPRYKVAKRGQDVALRCDPISGHVSLFWYQQALGQGPEFLTYFQNEAQLDKSGLPSDRFFAERPEGSVSTLKIQRTQQEDSAVYLCASSLEGRGNHQPQHFGDGTRLSIL.